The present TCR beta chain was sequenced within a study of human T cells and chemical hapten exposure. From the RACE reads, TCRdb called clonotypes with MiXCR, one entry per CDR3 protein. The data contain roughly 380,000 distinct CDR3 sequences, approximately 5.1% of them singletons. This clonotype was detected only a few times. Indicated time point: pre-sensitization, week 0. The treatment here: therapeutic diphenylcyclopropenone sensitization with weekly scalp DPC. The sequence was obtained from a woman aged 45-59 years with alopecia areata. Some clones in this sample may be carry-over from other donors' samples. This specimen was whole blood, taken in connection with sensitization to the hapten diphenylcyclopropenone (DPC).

The CDR3 bases are TGCGCCAGCAGCCCCCCAGGCTGGACGAACACTGAAGCTTTCTTT. Translated: CASSPPGWTNTEAFF. The J gene is TRBJ1-1, the V gene TRBV4-1; D is undetermined. V gave up 4 bases and J gave up 1 base, with 13 bases separating them. Germline values: CDR1 MGHRA, CDR2 YSYEKL. The CDR3 runs 15 residues.